These 32 T cell receptor beta chains originate from one sample sequenced in a study of response to subunit inactivated influenza vaccine. MiXCR was run by TCRdb on the RT-PCR reads, yielding one entry per CDR3 protein. The sample has 560,000 or so distinct CDR3 sequences, about 7.6% seen once. Sample: PBMCs from blood, taken roughly 24 months after vaccination. The receptor source for this set is a man between 50 and 69 years old who received an inactivated influenza vaccine.

This clonotype was counted only a few times. This chain uses TRBV6-5 with TRBJ1-2, with D uncertain. This CDR3 has 15 amino acids. Germline V gives CDR1 MNHEY, CDR2 SVGAGI. V lost 2 bases to trimming and J lost 4 bases, with 14 bases between them. CDR3 protein: CASSYGPLSLYGYTF. CDR3 nucleotide sequence: TGTGCCAGCAGTTACGGGCCCCTATCACTCTATGGCTACACCTTC.

This clonotype was observed a few times. This sequence joins TRBV6-1 and TRBJ2-1; 8 bases align to TRBD1. The CDR3 has 14 amino acids. Germline-derived CDR1 and CDR2 are MNHNS and SASEGT. Unmatched junction bases numbered 8, after V lost 6 bases and J lost 7 bases. The CDR3: CASSTDRVLNEQFF. The DNA of the CDR3 is TGTGCCAGCAGCACGGACAGGGTCCTGAATGAGCAGTTCTTC.

There are a few counts of this clonotype. V is TRBV7-6 and J is TRBJ2-1, with TRBD2 matching over 7 bases. This CDR3 region has 16 residues. In germline, CDR1 is SGHVS, CDR2 FNYEAQ. The trim removed 4 bases at V and 0 bases at J, leaving 6 bases unmatched. The CDR3 DNA sequence: TGTGCCAGCAGCTCTCCCGGGAGGAGCTCCTACAATGAGCAGTTCTTC. It specifies CASSSPGRSSYNEQFF.

The rearrangement joins TRBV24-1 to TRBJ2-3; TRBD1 agrees at 8 bases. The trim removed 0 bases at V and 4 bases at J, leaving 8 bases unmatched. CDR1 and CDR2 (germline): KGHDR, SFDVKD. The CDR3 is made up of 17 amino acids. The CDR3 coding sequence is TGTGCCACCAGTGATTTGATGGGGCAGGGGGCTGCAGATACGCAGTATTTT. Translation gives CATSDLMGQGAADTQYF.

Here the CDR3 DNA reads TGCAGTGCCCTCCCGCTAACTAGCGGGATGATTGCCTACGAGCAGTACTTC. Encoded protein: CSALPLTSGMIAYEQYF. The rearrangement uses TRBV20-1 and TRBJ2-7, with 10 bases identical to TRBD2. The CDR3 totals 17 residues. The ends lost 6 bases at V and 2 bases at J; junction bases unmatched: 16. CDR1 and CDR2 (germline): DFQATT, SNEGSKA (reference sequence).

This clonotype was counted between two and nine times. The V and J genes are TRBV5-1 and TRBJ1-3; no reliable D call. Germline CDR1 is SGHRS and CDR2 is YFSETQ. CDR3 length equals 14 residues. V lost 4 bases, J lost 9 bases, and 17 bases lay in between. Here the CDR3 reads CASSPGRAGGTIYF. The DNA for the CDR3 is TGCGCCAGCAGCCCCGGGAGGGCGGGTGGCACCATATATTTT.

This clonotype was found a few times. This rearrangement joins TRBV6-2 or TRBV6-3 to TRBJ2-1, with unresolved D. The germline V and J ends were trimmed by 6 bases and 5 bases, with 11 bases remaining between them. CDR3 size: 13 residues. The V gene's germline CDR1 is MNHEY and CDR2 SVGEGT. This CDR3 is CASRKDTDNEQFF. In nucleotides, the CDR3 is TGTGCCAGCAGAAAGGATACAGACAATGAGCAGTTCTTC.

This clonotype has just a few counts. The V and J genes are TRBV5-1 and TRBJ2-4; a weak D match, TRBD1 (5 bases). The CDR3 is 13 residues long. Deletions cut 4 bases from V and 8 bases from J, with 13 bases between. The germline V gene has CDR1 SGHRS and CDR2 YFSETQ. The CDR3 nucleotides are TGCGCCAGCAGCCCAGGGTCGCAGGACATTCAGTACTTC. It encodes CASSPGSQDIQYF.

This rearrangement joins TRBV29-1 to TRBJ2-7; the D gene is possibly TRBD1 (5 bases). Trimming shortened V by 8 bases and J by 2 bases, and 16 bases separated the two germline ends. This CDR3 is 13 amino acids long. Germline V lookup: CDR1 SQVTM, CDR2 ANQGSEA. Written as DNA, the CDR3 is TGCAGCACCGTAAACAGGAACCCCTACGAGCAGTACTTC. This codes for CSTVNRNPYEQYF.

The sample holds a few counts of this clonotype. The chain has TRBV7-9 and TRBJ1-1; no clear D gene. From germline, CDR1 is SEHNR and CDR2 FQNEAQ (reference sequence). CDR3 size: 13 residues. Trimming took off 1 base at V and 8 bases at J, with 11 bases between the two ends. The DNA for the CDR3 is TGTGCCAGCAGCTTAGTTGTTGGAGGAGAAGCTTTCTTT. This codes for CASSLVVGGEAFF. Filled out from reference TRBV7-9 and TRBJ1-1, the complete variable domain reads DTGVSQNPRHKITKRGQNVTFRCDPISEHNRLYWYRQTLGQGPEFLTYFQNEAQLEKSRLLSDRFSAERPKGSFSTLEIQRTEQGDSAMYLCASSLVVGGEAFFGQGTRLTVV.

This clonotype was seen many times. This rearrangement joins TRBV3-1 to TRBJ1-4; D remains unclear. V lost 2 bases, J lost 7 bases, and 14 bases lay in between. Germline lookup yields CDR1 LGHDT and CDR2 YNNKEL (reference sequence). The CDR3 consists of 15 residues. CDR3 residues: CASSQSSGPSEKLFF. The CDR3 DNA reads as TGTGCCAGCAGCCAAAGTTCCGGACCAAGTGAAAAACTGTTTTTT.

V is TRBV11-1 and J is TRBJ2-1; D is undetermined. The CDR3 extends over 11 amino acids. Germline loops: CDR1 SGHAT, CDR2 FQDESV (reference sequence). Trimming took off 0 bases at V and 13 bases at J, with 7 bases between the two ends. CDR3 coding DNA: TGTGCCAGCAGCTTAGCAGGATACCAGTTCTTC. It is translated as CASSLAGYQFF.

In this sample, this clonotype turned up many times. The chain carries TRBV12-3 or TRBV12-4 and TRBJ1-3, with TRBD1 as a possible D gene (6 bases). This CDR3 is 15 amino acids long. V shed 6 bases and J shed 0 bases, with 12 bases lying between them. CDR3 protein: CASRRQASSGNTIYF. In nucleotides, the CDR3 is TGTGCCAGCAGACGACAGGCGAGCTCTGGAAACACCATATATTTT.

In its sample, this clonotype was seen a few times. The chain has TRBV11-1 and TRBJ2-7; 8 bases match TRBD1. V trimming: 5 bases; J trimming: 0 bases; junction bases outside the gene matches: 15. This CDR3 spans 18 amino acids. The germline CDR1 and CDR2 sequences are SGHAT and FQDESV (reference sequence). CDR3 in DNA: TGTGCCAGCAGCAGAGGGGACAGGAGAGTGTACAGCTCCTACGAGCAGTACTTC. It translates to CASSRGDRRVYSSYEQYF.

This clonotype was counted many times. CDR3 loop: CSARDEGAPLHF. The CDR3 region has the DNA TGCAGTGCTAGAGATGAGGGTGCACCCCTCCACTTT. The gene calls are TRBV20-1 and TRBJ1-6; D unresolved. Between the trimmed V and J ends, which lost 0 bases and 11 bases, there was a span of 8 bases. This CDR3 region has 12 residues. The germline gives CDR1 DFQATT, CDR2 SNEGSKA (reference sequence).

This clonotype has a handful of counts. The rearrangement links TRBV7-9 to TRBJ2-7, with D perhaps TRBD1 or TRBD2 (5 bases each). Germline V gene lookup returns CDR1 SEHNR and CDR2 FQNEAQ (reference sequence). CDR3 size: 17 residues. Trimming stripped 5 bases from V and 2 bases from J, with 22 bases between. The CDR3 DNA sequence: TGTGCCAGCAGCCCGAAGTCGTTTGGGGACCGAACCTACGAGCAGTACTTC. It codes for CASSPKSFGDRTYEQYF.

This clonotype was picked up a small number of times. This sequence joins TRBV2 and TRBJ1-2, with D possibly matching TRBD1 (5 bases). CDR1 is SNHLY, CDR2 FYNNEI, per germline. V shed 9 bases and J shed 8 bases, with 22 bases lying between them. This CDR3 is built from 14 residues. The CDR3 region has the DNA TGTGCCAGAGAAAACCGGGACGCGCCCTCGGGCTACACCTTC. This encodes CARENRDAPSGYTF.

This clonotype was seen only a few times. The rearrangement joins TRBV11-2 to TRBJ2-1; 12 nucleotides match TRBD2. The CDR3 consists of 15 residues. The junction had 7 bases not matched to a gene; V was cut back by 4 bases and J by 9 bases. CDR1 and CDR2 (germline): SGHAT, FQNNGV. The DNA for the CDR3 is TGTGCCAGCAGCTACACTAGCGGGGGGTCTGGTGAGCAGTTCTTC. This encodes CASSYTSGGSGEQFF.

This chain connects TRBV3-1 to TRBJ2-1; weak D call: TRBD2 (6 bases). The V gene lost 0 bases and the J gene lost 2 bases, with 17 bases spanning the gap. The germline V gene encodes CDR1 LGHDT and CDR2 YNNKEL (reference sequence). The length of the CDR3 is 18 residues. Here the CDR3 DNA reads TGTGCCAGCAGCCAAGACCGATCCCGGGACTCCGCCTACAATGAGCAGTTCTTC. Amino acid sequence: CASSQDRSRDSAYNEQFF.

The CDR3 DNA reads TGTGCCAGCAGCCAAGACCCCAGGGGGCGTGGGGAGACCCAGTACTTC. This gives the protein CASSQDPRGRGETQYF. The V and J genes are TRBV3-1 and TRBJ2-5; TRBD1 agrees at 8 bases. Germline V gene sequence: CDR1 LGHDT, CDR2 YNNKEL (reference sequence). The CDR3 length is 16 residues. Unmatched junction bases numbered 8, after V lost 0 bases and J lost 5 bases.

The gene calls are TRBV6-2 or TRBV6-3 and TRBJ2-1; 8 positions match TRBD2. CDR3 length equals 16 residues. With 5 bases clipped from V and 3 bases from J, the junction kept 9 bases outside the gene matches. The germline CDR1 and CDR2 sequences are MNHEY and SVGEGT. The CDR3 loop is CASSPRLAMVYNEQFF. For the CDR3, the DNA is TGTGCCAGCAGTCCCCGACTAGCGATGGTCTACAATGAGCAGTTCTTC.

The table lists this clonotype with many counts. V usage is TRBV20-1 and J usage is TRBJ2-3, with 10 bases lining up with TRBD1. CDR3 size: 14 residues. The V segment lost 2 bases and the J segment 6 bases; nucleotides outside the gene matches: 5. Germline V gives CDR1 DFQATT, CDR2 SNEGSKA (reference sequence). The CDR3 DNA is TGCAGTGCTAGATGGGACAGGGGAGGTGATACGCAGTATTTT. This sequence encodes CSARWDRGGDTQYF.

The chain uses TRBV5-1 and TRBJ2-4; 12 nucleotides match TRBD1. The CDR3 length is 15 residues. Germline V lookup: CDR1 SGHRS, CDR2 YFSETQ. V shed 4 bases and J 7 bases; nucleotides not matched to a gene: 6. CDR3 loop: CASSPGTGGSNIQYF. In DNA, the CDR3 is TGCGCCAGCAGCCCAGGGACAGGGGGCTCGAACATTCAGTACTTC.

This clonotype showed up many times. The chain has TRBV29-1 and TRBJ2-1; 8 bases are a match to TRBD2. This CDR3 has 13 residues. Germline CDR1 SQVTM, CDR2 ANQGSEA. V lost 7 bases and J lost 8; bases outside the gene matches: 10. CDR3 nucleotide sequence: TGCAGCGCCAGGCCTTCTAGCGGGCATGAGCAGTTCTTC. It encodes CSARPSSGHEQFF.

The chain joins TRBV28 to TRBJ2-1; 10 nucleotides line up with TRBD2. The germline V gene has CDR1 MDHEN and CDR2 SYDVKM. The CDR3 consists of 16 residues. Losses at the gene ends were 2 bases for V and 5 bases for J; bases not matched to a gene: 6. For the CDR3, the DNA is TGTGCCAGCAGTTTAATACTAGCGGGGTTAGACAATGAGCAGTTCTTC. Amino acids: CASSLILAGLDNEQFF. The full variable domain, completed using reference TRBV28 and TRBJ2-1, is DVKVTQSSRYLVKRTGEKVFLECVQDMDHENMFWYRQDPGLGLRLIYFSYDVKMKEKGDIPEGYSVSREKKERFSLILESASTNQTSMYLCASSLILAGLDNEQFFGPGTRLTVL.

This clonotype was seen a handful of times. This chain joins TRBV5-1 and TRBJ2-1; TRBD1 matches 8 bases. This CDR3 comprises 12 residues. Germline V gene lookup returns CDR1 SGHRS and CDR2 YFSETQ. V trimming: 9 bases; J trimming: 10 bases; junction bases outside the gene matches: 9. The chain's CDR3 is CATRTGYGEQFF. As DNA, the CDR3 is TGCGCCACCCGGACAGGGTATGGCGAGCAGTTCTTC.

The J gene is TRBJ2-2, the V gene TRBV27; D is unresolved. Trimming cost V 4 bases and J 5 bases, with 11 bases left between them. The CDR3 runs 14 residues. CDR1 is MNHEY and CDR2 is SMNVEV in the germline V gene (reference sequence). The chain's CDR3 is CASSYLGQTGELFF. The CDR3 DNA follows: TGTGCCAGCAGTTATTTAGGGCAAACCGGGGAGCTGTTTTTT.

The V gene is TRBV27, the J gene TRBJ2-3; D ambiguous. CDR1 MNHEY and CDR2 SMNVEV come from the germline V gene (reference sequence). V lost 7 bases, J lost 3 bases, and 20 bases lay in between. The CDR3 runs 16 residues. The CDR3 DNA is TGTGCCAGCACCGTAACAGCCCCCGGTGGGACAGATACGCAGTATTTT. It is translated as CASTVTAPGGTDTQYF.

This clonotype was found many times. The chain employs TRBV5-1 and TRBJ1-2; a possible D gene is TRBD1 (6 bases). The CDR3 consists of 15 residues. Germline V gene data show CDR1 as SGHRS and CDR2 as YFSETQ. V was cut by 2 bases and J by 1 base, with 12 bases left in between. The chain's CDR3 is CASSLQGSLNYGYTF. DNA of the CDR3: TGCGCCAGCAGCTTACAGGGATCCCTTAACTATGGCTACACCTTC.

This clonotype was counted only a few times. This chain uses TRBV9 with TRBJ2-1; maybe TRBD2 (6 bases). V dropped 1 base and J dropped 0 bases, with 8 bases sitting between them. CDR1 is SGDLS, CDR2 YYNGEE, per germline. CDR3 length: 15 residues. This CDR3 is CASSVWDSSYNEQFF. The CDR3 DNA follows: TGTGCCAGCAGCGTATGGGACTCCTCCTACAATGAGCAGTTCTTC.

This clonotype has at least ten counts. The chain joins TRBV5-1 to TRBJ1-1; 8 bases map to TRBD1. The germline CDR1 and CDR2 sequences are SGHRS and YFSETQ. Trimming took 0 bases from V and 4 from J; bases not matched to a gene: 8. The CDR3 is 16 residues long. The CDR3, as DNA: TGCGCCAGCAGCTTGGAGGCAGGGGGCCGGGTCACTGAAGCTTTCTTT. As protein: CASSLEAGGRVTEAFF. Supplemented by reference TRBV5-1 and TRBJ1-1, the full variable domain reads KAGVTQTPRYLIKTRGQQVTLSCSPISGHRSVSWYQQTPGQGLQFLFEYFSETQRNKGNFPGRFSGRQFSNSRSEMNVSTLELGDSALYLCASSLEAGGRVTEAFFGQGTRLTVV.

The table lists this clonotype with a count of one. Possible read error: a much larger clone is one base away. This chain joins TRBV4-2 and TRBJ2-2; no reliable D call. V lost 4 bases to trimming and J lost 6 bases, with 12 bases between them. Germline V gene data show CDR1 as LGHNA and CDR2 as YNFKEQ. CDR3 length equals 14 residues. The CDR3 loop is CASSRKRGSGELFF. CDR3 coding DNA: TGTGCCAGCAGCCGGAAACGTGGGTCCGGGGAGCTGTTTTTT.